Reported below is one TCR beta chain. As yet, its antigen is unknown. CDR1 and CDR2 from the germline V gene are SGDLS and YYNGEE. V was trimmed by 4 bases and J by 6 bases, leaving 23 bases between them. This CDR3 spans 16 amino acids. These data are taken from a study of cytomegalovirus exposure and HLA in healthy donors. Regarding the study as a whole: Another analysis was done later, and it associated approximately 18,000 TCR beta sequences with HLA alleles at 0.05 false discovery rate.

PCR amplification relied on 60 Vbeta primers (plus 13 Jbeta primers). The method was immunoSEQ multiplex PCR; TCRdb's version includes in-frame clones alone and lacks a portion of them. The sample consists of roughly 120,000 clones, approximately 81% of them appearing once. The TCR originated in a man in his thirties or forties in good health and CMV-seropositive. The chain joins TRBV9 to TRBJ2-7; maybe TRBD1 (9 bases). The sequencing sample was made of PBMCs. The CDR3 sequence: CASSTTGGTGRTEQYF. The CDR3 nucleotides are TGTGCCAGCAGCACCACGGGGGGGACAGGGCGGACCGAGCAGTACTTC. Looking up the rest from reference TRBV9 and TRBJ2-7 gives the full variable domain: DSGVTQTPKHLITATGQRVTLRCSPRSGDLSVYWYQQSLDQGLQFLIQYYNGEERAKGNILERFSAQQFPDLHSELNLSSLELGDSALYFCASSTTGGTGRTEQYFGPGTRLTVT.